This T cell receptor (beta chain) was captured by sequencing in a study of blood T cell repertoires in COVID-19. Study details: The United States, Italy and Spain were the sources of the acute and convalescent COVID-19 samples.

The study drew participants aged 18 to 89 years from 20 to 30 US areas. In the original processing: Reference gene primers were amplified, and this amplification served to estimate nucleated cell counts. Measured with immunoSEQ multiplex PCR; TCRdb has only the in-frame clones, and not every one. The DNA gave D and trimming, while V, J and clone size come from that table. Here the sample spans some 420,000 clones, 85% to 90% being singletons. The CDR3 runs 12 residues. V lost 1 base to trimming and J lost 8 bases; unmatched junction nucleotides: 2. Germline V gives CDR1 GTSNPN, CDR2 SVGIG (reference sequence).

The TCR was taken from a man under 40 who had recovered from COVID-19. V and J are TRBV30 and TRBJ1-2, with 9 bases that match TRBD1. Sequencing was carried out using PBMCs or T cells enriched from blood (not recorded which). The CDR3 DNA sequence: TGTGCCTGGAGTGGGACAGGGGCGGGCTACACCTTC. It yields the protein CAWSGTGAGYTF.